This paragraph covers one TCR beta chain sequence. Sampling of each donor yielded at least one pre-ART PBMC sample and at least two post-ART PBMC samples. This entry belongs to a study of long-term antiretroviral therapy in people with HIV. An immunoSEQ assay, version v3.0, was performed at survey level. The method was immunoSEQ multiplex PCR; TCRdb's version includes in-frame clones alone and lacks a portion of them. Altogether 20,000 to 30,000 clones are present, 79% being singletons, with the ten largest covering less than 12%. Trimming shortened V by 3 bases and J by 4 bases, and 9 bases separated the two germline ends. Germline V gene sequence: CDR1 SEHNR, CDR2 FQNEAQ (reference sequence). The CDR3 contains 13 residues.

This chain joins TRBV7-9 and TRBJ2-5, with D maybe TRBD2 (5 bases). Sequencing used unsorted PBMCs, obtained 1.2 years after starting antiretroviral therapy. This clonotype was sampled from a woman aged 40-49 years with HIV. The CDR3 sequence: CASSFRGSETQYF. The CDR3 coding sequence is TGTGCCAGCAGCTTTCGGGGTTCAGAGACCCAGTACTTC.